This is a list of T cell receptor beta chains from one sample in a study of blood T cell repertoires in COVID-19. Clones were sequenced by immunoSEQ multiplex PCR, and TCRdb holds only the in-frame ones, with some missing. The profile shows 130,000 to 150,000 clones, 88% of them singletons. What was sequenced was peripheral blood. The receptors were gathered from a man aged 45-65 years with active or convalescent COVID-19. The CDR3 runs from the conserved cysteine through the conserved F or W. D genes are given only for firm matches. Clone size, where shown, is once, few, many, or a class for clones that have expanded.

>TRBJ1-1|TRBD1|TRBV19|-
TGTGCCAGTAGGGGACAGACGAACACTGAAGCTTTCTTT
CASRGQTNTEAFF
>TRBJ2-7|TRBD2|TRBV28|-
TGTGCCAGCAGTTTACGTTGGACTAGCGATCTCTACGAGCAGTACTTC
CASSLRWTSDLYEQYF
>TRBJ1-1|-|TRBV6-5|-
TGTGCCAGCAGTTACTCCGAGACGACGGGGACTGAAGCTTTCTTT
CASSYSETTGTEAFF
>TRBJ2-3|TRBD2|TRBV15|-
TGTGCCACCAGCAGAGATATACAGCGGGAGCTCACAGATACGCAGTATTTT
CATSRDIQRELTDTQYF
>TRBJ2-3|-|TRBV10-3|once
TGTGCCATCAGTGAAGAGGACTTACGCACAGATACGCAGTATTTT
CAISEEDLRTDTQYF
>TRBJ1-3|-|TRBV18|once
TGTGCCAGCTCACCGGGGGGTCCGAGCTCTGGAAACACCATATATTTT
CASSPGGPSSGNTIYF
>TRBJ2-1|TRBD1|TRBV19|-
TGTGCCAGTAGTATTCTCGGGACAGGGGCTGGGAATGAGCAGTTCTTC
CASSILGTGAGNEQFF
>TRBJ2-7|TRBD2|TRBV5-6|-
TGTGCCAGCAGCCGCCGGGGCGGGAGTTGGTTGGAGCAGTACTTC
CASSRRGGSWLEQYF
>TRBJ2-7|TRBD1|TRBV5-1|-
TGCGCCAGCAGCTTGGACAGGGGCTCTGACGAGCAGTACTTC
CASSLDRGSDEQYF
>TRBJ2-3|-|TRBV4-3|-
TGCGCCAGCAGCCAAGTGATTGGCAGCACAGATACGCAGTATTTT
CASSQVIGSTDTQYF
>TRBJ1-5|-|TRBV28|-
TGTGCCAGCAGTTCCGACAGACAGCCCCAGCATTTT
CASSSDRQPQHF
>TRBJ1-5|-|TRBV5-1|once
TGCGCCAGCAGCTTGCAGGGGTATAGCAATCAGCCCCAGCATTTT
CASSLQGYSNQPQHF
>TRBJ2-2|TRBD2|TRBV19|-
TGTGCCAGTAGTGGTCGCCTAGCGGAAAACACCGGGGAGCTGTTTTTT
CASSGRLAENTGELFF
>TRBJ2-1|TRBD2|TRBV2|-
TGTGCCAGCAGTGGGGGACTAGCGCCCCGGGGGGAGCAGTTCTTC
CASSGGLAPRGEQFF
>TRBJ2-1|TRBD1|TRBV12-3/TRBV12-4|-
TGTGCCATAGGGGACAGGGGAGGCAATGAGCAGTTCTTC
CAIGDRGGNEQFF
>TRBJ2-5|-|TRBV6-6|-
TGTGCCAGCAGTTACGGAGGAGGGAACCAAGAGACCCAGTACTTC
CASSYGGGNQETQYF
>TRBJ2-5|TRBD1|TRBV4-1|once
TGCGCCAGCAGCCGTAACAGGGGCGGGCAAGAGACCCAGTACTTC
CASSRNRGGQETQYF
>TRBJ2-6|TRBD1|TRBV19|-
TGTGCCAGTAGTATTGGACAGGGTGGGGCTGGGGCCAACGTCCTGACTTTC
CASSIGQGGAGANVLTF
>TRBJ2-7|-|TRBV7-2|-
TGTGCCAGCAGCACGGACAGATACTCCTACGAGCAGTACTTC
CASSTDRYSYEQYF
>TRBJ2-1|-|TRBV7-3|-
TGTGCCAGCAGCCAGGAGTCAGGGGTCCTTCGGAATGAGCAGTTCTTC
CASSQESGVLRNEQFF
>TRBJ2-5|-|TRBV7-3|-
TGTGCCAGCAGCTTAGGGGGCCGCGGGGAGACCCAGTACTTC
CASSLGGRGETQYF
>TRBJ1-2|-|TRBV4-2|-
TGTGCCAGCAGCCAAGATCCCAACAGGGCCTCTGGCTACACCTTC
CASSQDPNRASGYTF
>TRBJ1-3|-|TRBV7-2|-
TGTGCCAGCATACCGGGCAGGAGGTCGGATGGAAACACCATATATTTT
CASIPGRRSDGNTIYF
>TRBJ2-7|-|TRBV6-5|-
TGTGCCAGCAGTCCTTCCAGGGTCCACGAGCAGTACTTC
CASSPSRVHEQYF
>TRBJ1-4|-|TRBV27|-
TGTGCCAGCAGATACGCAGGCGCAACTAATGAAAAACTGTTTTTT
CASRYAGATNEKLFF
>TRBJ2-3|TRBD2|TRBV7-3|-
TGTGCCAGCAGCTTCGAGGGAGGGGATACGCAGTATTTT
CASSFEGGDTQYF
>TRBJ2-7|-|TRBV18|-
TGTGCCAGCTCACCACAAACTAGTATCTACGAGCAGTACTTC
CASSPQTSIYEQYF
>TRBJ2-3|-|TRBV11-2|few
TGTGCCAGCAGCTTGTCAGGGGCAGATACGCAGTATTTT
CASSLSGADTQYF
>TRBJ2-7|-|TRBV23-1|-
TGCGCCAGCAGTCAATCCCCCGGGAGTGGGTACGAGCAGTACTTC
CASSQSPGSGYEQYF
>TRBJ2-6|-|TRBV28|-
TGTGCCAGCAGTCGCGCAGGGTCTGGGGCCAACGTCCTGACTTTC
CASSRAGSGANVLTF
>TRBJ1-2|TRBD1|TRBV28|-
TGTGCCAGCCAACAGGGGACGAACCTTAACTATGGCTACACCTTC
CASQQGTNLNYGYTF
>TRBJ2-1|-|TRBV7-2|-
TGTGCCAGCAGTTCGCTGGGCGTTGAGCAGTTCTTC
CASSSLGVEQFF
>TRBJ2-1|TRBD1|TRBV7-9|-
TGTGCCAGCAGTTTGACAGGGATGCCCTACAATGAGCAGTTCTTC
CASSLTGMPYNEQFF
>TRBJ2-7|-|TRBV15|-
TGTGCCACCAGCAGTTTCTACAGGGCGCGGGAGCAGTACTTC
CATSSFYRAREQYF
>TRBJ2-7|-|TRBV5-6|-
TGTGCCAGCGCCTTCCCTATCCCAACTTCCTACGAGCAGTACTTC
CASAFPIPTSYEQYF
>TRBJ2-7|TRBD2|TRBV28|-
TGTGCCAGCAGTTTAGAACTAGCGGGAGTGGTGCAGTACTTC
CASSLELAGVVQYF
>TRBJ1-2|TRBD1|TRBV6-5|-
TGTGCCAGCACCAGACCGGGACAGATTTATAATGGCTACACCTTC
CASTRPGQIYNGYTF
>TRBJ2-3|TRBD2|TRBV19|-
TGTGCCAGTAGTATCACTAGCGGCCCTCTCTATGCAGATACGCAGTATTTT
CASSITSGPLYADTQYF
>TRBJ2-1|TRBD2|TRBV4-2|-
TGTGCCAGCAGCCAAGAGGGATCGGGACTAGCGAGCAATGAGCAGTTCTTC
CASSQEGSGLASNEQFF
>TRBJ1-2|-|TRBV6-5|-
TGTGCCAGCAGTTACCGCGGCTATGGCTACACCTTC
CASSYRGYGYTF
>TRBJ2-7|TRBD2|TRBV7-2|-
TGTGCCAGCAGCCCCCAGCTAGCGGGAGGACACGAGCAGTACTTC
CASSPQLAGGHEQYF
>TRBJ2-1|TRBD1|TRBV14|-
TGTGCCAGCAGTCTCACAGGGGGCTCCTACAATGAGCAGTTCTTC
CASSLTGGSYNEQFF
>TRBJ1-1|-|TRBV24-1|-
TGTGCCACCAGTGATGGGACGGGGGGGCGAGCTGAAGCTTTCTTT
CATSDGTGGRAEAFF
>TRBJ1-2|-|TRBV28|-
TGTGCCAGCAGACCCGACAGGTCCTATGGCTACACCTTC
CASRPDRSYGYTF
>TRBJ1-1|-|TRBV29-1|-
TGCAGCGCCGGACGGTTGGAGGGCACTGAAGCTTTCTTT
CSAGRLEGTEAFF
>TRBJ2-6|-|TRBV27|-
TGTGCCAGCAGTCCTAAGACAGGTTTGACCGGGGCCAACGTCCTGACTTTC
CASSPKTGLTGANVLTF
>TRBJ1-2|-|TRBV4-3|-
TGCGCCAGCAGCCAAGTGCGGGGGACTCTGACCGGGGGCTACACCTTC
CASSQVRGTLTGGYTF
>TRBJ2-3|-|TRBV12-3/TRBV12-4|-
TGTGCCAGCAGTTTAACGGGGGACGGTACGCAGTATTTT
CASSLTGDGTQYF
>TRBJ1-5|-|TRBV10-1|-
TGCGCCAGCAGAGACCGGGTTCCTTATAGCAATCAGCCCCAGCATTTT
CASRDRVPYSNQPQHF
>TRBJ2-2|-|TRBV5-1|-
TGCGCCAGCAAAACGGAGACCGGGGAGCTGTTTTTT
CASKTETGELFF
>TRBJ2-7|TRBD2|TRBV7-2|-
TGTGCCAGCAGCTCAGGAGCGGGAGGCTCCTACGAGCAGTACTTC
CASSSGAGGSYEQYF
>TRBJ1-1|-|TRBV7-2|-
TGTGCCAGCAGGGGAGACAAATACACTGAAGCTTTCTTT
CASRGDKYTEAFF
>TRBJ2-7|TRBD2|TRBV23-1|-
TGCGCCAGCAGTCAATCCCGGGACGGGAGACTAGCGGGAGGCCACGAGCAGTACTTC
CASSQSRDGRLAGGHEQYF
>TRBJ1-4|-|TRBV7-9|-
TGTGCCAGCAGCTTAAGTACTACAACTAATGAAAAACTGTTTTTT
CASSLSTTTNEKLFF
>TRBJ2-5|TRBD2|TRBV28|-
TGTGCCAGCACCGAATCGGGAGGCCCAAAACAAGAGACCCAGTACTTC
CASTESGGPKQETQYF